Shown below are 17 T cell receptor beta chains from a single sample sequenced in a study of cytomegalovirus exposure and HLA in healthy donors. The PCR was carried out with 60 Vbeta primers and 13 Jbeta primers. Assay: immunoSEQ multiplex PCR; the TCRdb copy retains only in-frame clones and omits some. Among about 100,000 clones listed, over 65% were seen once. The sample taken for sequencing was PBMCs. The receptor source for this set is a woman aged 40 to 50 in good health and CMV-seropositive.

The V call is TRBV6-5, the J call TRBJ1-6; D not resolved. CDR1 is MNHEY, CDR2 SVGAGI, per germline. The CDR3 has 13 residues. Trimming removed 0 bases from V and 9 bases from J, with 6 bases in between. The CDR3 DNA follows: TGTGCCAGCAGTTACTCGAGAGTTTCACCCCTCCACTTT. This sequence encodes CASSYSRVSPLHF.

This clone has a single count. The V and J genes are TRBV4-1 and TRBJ2-5; 7 positions match TRBD1. The CDR3 runs 14 residues. Trimming cost V 3 bases and J 7 bases; bases outside gene matches: 8. In germline, CDR1 is MGHRA, CDR2 YSYEKL. CDR3 in amino acids: CASSQGTAGGTQYF. As DNA, the CDR3 is TGCGCCAGCAGCCAGGGGACAGCTGGCGGGACCCAGTACTTC.

This chain links TRBV21-1 with TRBJ1-1; the table assigns TRBD1, which was not confirmed against the DNA. TRBV21-1 represents a pseudogene. The CDR3 contains 17 residues. The CDR3 loop is CASSKEDRVVFGTEAFF. CDR3 nucleotides: TGTGCCAGCAGCAAAGAGGACAGGGTAGTTTTTGGAACTGAAGCTTTCTTT.

The chain couples TRBV30 to TRBJ2-7; TRBD1 is a possible D gene (5 bases). This CDR3 has 15 residues. The V end was cut by 3 bases, the J end by 1 base, with 16 bases between. The V gene's germline CDR1 is GTSNPN and CDR2 SVGIG (reference sequence). CDR3 in amino acids: CAWSDSLDRSYEQYF. DNA for the CDR3: TGTGCCTGGAGCGACAGCCTAGATAGGTCCTACGAGCAGTACTTC.

V is TRBV6-6 and J is TRBJ1-4, with 7 positions matching TRBD1. The junction had 9 bases not matched to a gene; V was cut back by 7 bases and J by 4 bases. Germline lookup yields CDR1 MNHNY and CDR2 SVGAGI (reference sequence). This CDR3 has 15 amino acids. CDR3 sequence: CASKKAGTDNEKLFF. The CDR3 bases are TGTGCCAGCAAGAAAGCCGGGACAGATAATGAAAAACTGTTTTTT.

On this clone: Other DNA sequences from this sample encode an identical CDR3 as well. This chain connects TRBV29-1 to TRBJ2-3; 9 positions match TRBD2. This CDR3 contains 12 residues. Germline values: CDR1 SQVTM, CDR2 ANQGSEA. V lost 6 bases and J lost 10; bases outside the gene matches: 8. CDR3 residues: CSVEGSGGAQYF. CDR3 sequence (DNA): TGCAGCGTCGAGGGTAGCGGGGGTGCGCAGTATTTT.

The chain carries TRBV6-5 and TRBJ2-7; 9 bases fit TRBD1. The CDR3 loop spans 14 amino acids. V was pared by 6 bases and J by 0 bases, with 3 bases of the junction left unmatched. The germline V gene encodes CDR1 MNHEY and CDR2 SVGAGI. The CDR3 is CASRGQGSSYEQYF. In DNA form, the CDR3 reads TGTGCCAGCAGGGGACAGGGTAGCTCCTACGAGCAGTACTTC.

The chain joins TRBV6-5 to TRBJ1-2; possibly TRBD1 for D (5 bases). Trimming left V 0 bases short and J 1 base short, with 12 bases between. Germline V gene lookup returns CDR1 MNHEY and CDR2 SVGAGI. The CDR3 extends over 16 amino acids. The CDR3 coding sequence is TGTGCCAGCAGTTACTCCGGTTCCAGGGTTAACTATGGCTACACCTTC. Protein product: CASSYSGSRVNYGYTF.

V is TRBV30 and J is TRBJ1-4, with D hard to call. Germline V CDR1 and CDR2: GTSNPN, SVGIG (reference sequence). The CDR3 runs to 11 residues. V was cut by 3 bases and J by 15 bases, with 14 bases left in between. The CDR3 is CAWRAGGSLFF. The CDR3 region has the DNA TGTGCCTGGAGGGCCGGCGGCAGCTTGTTTTTT.

J is TRBJ2-4 and V is TRBV6-1, with TRBD1 identical over 10 bases. This CDR3 region has 12 residues. The J segment lost 6 bases and the V segment lost 9 bases, leaving 2 bases of the junction unmatched. CDR1 is MNHNS and CDR2 is SASEGT in the germline V gene. CDR3 nucleotide sequence: TGTGCCAGTAGGGACAGGGGAAACATTCAGTACTTC. This sequence encodes CASRDRGNIQYF.

This chain connects TRBV4-1 to TRBJ2-3; 8 bases align to TRBD1. V lost 1 base to trimming and J lost 2 bases; unmatched junction nucleotides: 8. CDR3 length equals 17 residues. Per the germline V gene, CDR1 is MGHRA and CDR2 is YSYEKL. Here the CDR3 DNA reads TGCGCCAGCAGCCAAGGGTCGCAGGGGGCTCACACAGATACGCAGTATTTT. It encodes CASSQGSQGAHTDTQYF.

This clone showed up just a few times. The V gene is TRBV6-1, the J gene TRBJ1-5, with 8 bases matching TRBD1. This CDR3 contains 15 residues. Losses at the gene ends were 3 bases for V and 7 bases for J; bases not matched to a gene: 8. Germline assignment: CDR1 MNHNS and CDR2 SASEGT. Written as DNA, the CDR3 is TGTGCCAGCAGTGAGGCAGGGGGCCGGGGACAGCCCCAGCATTTT. Its protein is CASSEAGGRGQPQHF.

The chain links TRBV6-5 to TRBJ1-2; D might be TRBD1 (6 bases). V was clipped by 6 bases and J by 2 bases, with 13 bases between them. The CDR3 is made up of 14 amino acids. In germline, CDR1 is MNHEY, CDR2 SVGAGI. CDR3 DNA sequence: TGTGCCAGCAGATCCAGGGGATCCAACTATGGCTACACCTTC. Amino acid sequence: CASRSRGSNYGYTF.

This clone has just a few counts. The V gene is TRBV13, the J gene TRBJ2-7, with a possible D match to TRBD2 (6 bases). V dropped 7 bases and J dropped 0 bases, with 10 bases sitting between them. The CDR3 runs to 13 residues. The germline V gene encodes CDR1 PRHDT and CDR2 FYEKMQ (reference sequence). Here the CDR3 DNA reads TGTGCCAGCACCCCGGGGGACTCCTACGAGCAGTACTTC. This codes for CASTPGDSYEQYF. Based on the CDR3 plus reference TRBV13 and TRBJ2-7, the full variable domain is AAGVIQSPRHLIKEKRETATLKCYPIPRHDTVYWYQQGPGQDPQFLISFYEKMQSDKGSIPDRFSAQQFSDYHSELNMSSLELGDSALYFCASTPGDSYEQYFGPGTRLTVT.

This clone was observed once. The chain couples TRBV6-5 to TRBJ1-1, with 7 bases identical to TRBD1. Germline CDR1 and CDR2: MNHEY and SVGAGI. V was pared by 4 bases and J by 4 bases, with 9 bases of the junction left unmatched. The CDR3 length is 15 residues. Written as DNA, the CDR3 is TGTGCCAGCAGTTTAAACAGGGGAGTGGGCACTGAAGCTTTCTTT. As protein: CASSLNRGVGTEAFF.

V is TRBV11-1 and J is TRBJ2-2; D gene uncertain. The CDR3 loop spans 13 amino acids. The ends were cut back, 5 bases at V and 6 bases at J, with 10 bases in the middle. The germline V gene encodes CDR1 SGHAT and CDR2 FQDESV (reference sequence). The CDR3 coding sequence is TGTGCCAGCAGCCCCGGTGGAGCCGGGGAGCTGTTTTTT. Translation: CASSPGGAGELFF.

The chain joins TRBV10-3 to TRBJ2-3, with TRBD1 matching over 8 bases. The CDR3 extends over 18 amino acids. Germline CDR1 reads ENHRY; CDR2 reads SYGVKD. V shed 4 bases and J 1 base; nucleotides not matched to a gene: 13. The CDR3 loop reads CAISGSGTGHSGTDTQYF. CDR3 coding DNA: TGTGCCATCAGTGGATCCGGGACAGGTCACAGTGGCACAGATACGCAGTATTTT.